The entry below gives a single TCR beta chain sequence along with its context. Its target is unknown. This CDR3 contains 15 residues. Germline CDR1 SEHNR, CDR2 FQNEAQ (reference sequence). The trim removed 7 bases at V and 3 bases at J, leaving 6 bases unmatched. Sequencing sought depths of 1 in 200,000 to 1 in 1 million T cells. Clones were sequenced by immunoSEQ multiplex PCR, and TCRdb holds only the in-frame ones, with some missing. The sample consists of tens of thousands of clones, approximately 75% of them appearing once. This record belongs to a study of cytotoxic CD8 clonotypes in ibrutinib-treated CLL. Study-wide findings and caveats: Sample timing was unmatched between remission and later-progressing patients; lymph nodes unstudied. Ibrutinib response saw clonality rise, and progression saw it return toward baseline.

Frozen-stored PBMCs produced 1.5 to 2.5 micrograms of genomic DNA for TCR beta libraries. The sequence derives from a human donor with chronic lymphocytic leukemia. This chain joins TRBV7-9 and TRBJ2-1; 10 positions agree with TRBD1. Sequenced here: PBMCs, sampled after 12 months of ibrutinib treatment. For the CDR3, the DNA is TGTGCCAGCACCCCCGGGACAGGGGTCTACAATGAGCAGTTCTTC. Protein product: CASTPGTGVYNEQFF.